One sample yielded the 9 T cell receptor beta chains listed below, sequenced in a study of cytomegalovirus exposure and HLA in healthy donors. A multiplex PCR was run with 60 Vbeta primers and 13 Jbeta primers. Clones were read by immunoSEQ multiplex PCR, and TCRdb kept only the in-frame ones, dropping some. The sample yields around 97,000 clones, 65% to 85% seen once. The specimen was PBMCs. All receptors derive from a man aged 40-55 years in good health and CMV-seropositive.

The chain carries TRBV4-1 and TRBJ2-1, with TRBD1 as a possible D gene (5 bases). V was cut by 5 bases and J by 4 bases, with 15 bases left in between. The CDR3 runs 15 residues. The germline V gene has CDR1 MGHRA and CDR2 YSYEKL. CDR3 sequence reads: CASSRQGSVYNEQFF. The CDR3 region has the DNA TGCGCCAGCAGCAGGCAGGGATCGGTTTACAATGAGCAGTTCTTC.

This rearrangement joins TRBV5-6 to TRBJ1-6; D gene unclear. V was pared by 3 bases and J by 14 bases, with 15 bases between. The CDR3 extends over 13 amino acids. Germline V gene data show CDR1 as SGHDT and CDR2 as YYEEEE. CDR3 protein: CASSSPSSRSLHF. CDR3 coding DNA: TGTGCCAGCAGCTCCCCAAGCTCTCGGTCCCTCCACTTT.

This clone was counted a single time. The genes are TRBV19 and TRBJ2-7; 7 bases fit TRBD2. Trimming took 3 bases from V and 5 from J; bases not matched to a gene: 10. The CDR3 has 15 residues. Looked up from germline, CDR1 is LNHDA and CDR2 is SQIVND (reference sequence). CDR3 DNA sequence: TGTGCCAGTAGTATGTCTCCGGCGGGAGCGGACGAGCAGTACTTC. Its protein product is CASSMSPAGADEQYF.

This chain links TRBV10-1 with TRBJ2-4; 8 bases are a match to TRBD1. CDR1 WNHNN and CDR2 SYGVQD come from the germline V gene (reference sequence). This CDR3 contains 15 residues. V lost 0 bases and J lost 6; bases outside the gene matches: 4. CDR3 DNA sequence: TGCGCCAGCAGTGAGTCGACAGGGGTCGGAAACATTCAGTACTTC. It specifies CASSESTGVGNIQYF.

J is TRBJ2-3 and V is TRBV9, with TRBD2 matching over 7 bases. Germline assignment: CDR1 SGDLS and CDR2 YYNGEE. V dropped 1 base and J dropped 2; count of bases not matched to a gene: 1. This CDR3 comprises 14 residues. The CDR3 region is CASSVRGDTDTQYF. CDR3 nucleotide sequence: TGTGCCAGCAGCGTACGGGGGGACACAGATACGCAGTATTTT.

This chain uses TRBV6-1 with TRBJ2-2, with no clear D. V was shortened by 7 bases and J by 4 bases, with 7 bases between the two germline ends. CDR3 length equals 12 residues. Germline lookup yields CDR1 MNHNS and CDR2 SASEGT. The CDR3 DNA reads as TGTGCCAGCACCGTCGGCACCGGGGAGCTGTTTTTT. Its protein product is CASTVGTGELFF.

The chain recombines TRBV4-2 with TRBJ2-7; D is possibly TRBD2 (5 bases). Trimming took 0 bases from V and 0 from J, leaving 15 bases between them. CDR1 LGHNA and CDR2 YNFKEQ come from the germline V gene. This CDR3 region has 17 residues. CDR3 coding DNA: TGTGCCAGCAGCCAAGATTTGGGGAGTTTACTCTCCTACGAGCAGTACTTC. Amino acid sequence: CASSQDLGSLLSYEQYF.

This sequence joins TRBV14 and TRBJ1-5; D gene unclear. CDR3 length equals 13 residues. V lost 0 bases, J lost 6 bases, and 6 bases lay in between. CDR1 and CDR2 (germline): SGHDN, FVKESK. The chain's CDR3 is CASSQEPSQPQHF. CDR3 DNA sequence: TGTGCCAGCAGCCAAGAGCCCAGTCAGCCCCAGCATTTT.

This chain's CDR3 is CASSLDRGPKYEQYF. CDR3 nucleotides: TGTGCCAGCAGCCTTGACAGGGGCCCTAAATACGAGCAGTACTTC. The V call is TRBV7-6, the J call TRBJ2-7; 8 bases match TRBD1. V was clipped by 5 bases and J by 4 bases; unmatched bases: 10. CDR1 and CDR2 from the germline V gene are SGHVS and FNYEAQ. There are 15 residues in the CDR3.